This T cell receptor beta chain appears in the sequencing data of a study of technical replicates of blood from a few donors. The CDR3 contains 12 residues. V dropped 4 bases and J dropped 9 bases, with 13 bases sitting between them. The germline V gene encodes CDR1 GTSNPN and CDR2 SVGIG (reference sequence). TCRdb's table, derived via immunoSEQ multiplex PCR, lists solely in-frame clones and lacks some. The sample holds about 79,000 clones; approximately 91% are singletons and the top ten take 0.3% to 0.5%. The sequenced material came from T cells isolated from PBMCs. The rearrangement links TRBV30 to TRBJ2-1; D possibly corresponds to TRBD2 (6 bases). This receptor was identified in a human donor in good health. Some clones in this sample may be carry-over from other donors' samples. CDR3 sequence: CAWKDGGTEQFF. CDR3 coding DNA: TGTGCCTGGAAAGATGGGGGGACTGAGCAGTTCTTC.